This T cell receptor beta chain was captured in a study of T cell responses to AZD1222 COVID-19 vaccine. Turning to this clone: Its antigen is as yet unknown.

Germline values: CDR1 SGHRS, CDR2 YFSETQ. CDR3 length: 14 residues. The V and J ends lost 5 bases and 4 bases respectively, with 16 bases between them. TCRdb keeps only in-frame clones here, not all; method: immunoSEQ multiplex PCR. The sample yields about 150,000 clones, about nine tenths seen once. Findings and caveats of the study: Reports say nearly half of spike-specific TCRs go after unmutated variant regions. Repertoires were collected only later (after the peak T cell response had occurred). Spike-specific TCR breadth and depth grew following two AZD1222 doses. Donors in the cohort were predominantly white British and more often female, and clonal diversity was possibly underestimated.

V is TRBV5-1 and J is TRBJ2-7; D gene uncertain. The sample was peripheral blood, taken on day 0 of AZD1222 vaccination. The TCR comes from an adult in good health. The CDR3 here is CASSPERLTYEQYF. The CDR3 DNA follows: TGCGCCAGCAGTCCGGAGAGGTTAACGTACGAGCAGTACTTC. Supplemented by reference TRBV5-1 and TRBJ2-7, the full variable domain reads KAGVTQTPRYLIKTRGQQVTLSCSPISGHRSVSWYQQTPGQGLQFLFEYFSETQRNKGNFPGRFSGRQFSNSRSEMNVSTLELGDSALYLCASSPERLTYEQYFGPGTRLTVT.